Shown below are 27 T cell receptor beta chains from a single sample sequenced in a study of CD8+CD57+ T cells in acquired aplastic anemia. All patients picked for sequencing had shown, by flow cytometry, an expansion of CD8+CD57+ cells. Both TCR beta VDJ combination and CDR3 sequence profiling were carried out. Genomic DNA was the template for this profiling. TCRdb analysed the reads with MiXCR anew, one entry per CDR3 protein. The sample yields roughly 220,000 distinct CDR3 sequences, 65% seen once. Specimen: sorted CD4+, CD8+, or CD8+CD57+ T cells (not recorded which) from PBMCs. These receptors were obtained from a human donor with aplastic anemia.

The V gene is TRBV20-1, the J gene TRBJ2-7, with D tentatively TRBD2 (7 bases). This CDR3 has 13 residues. Germline CDR1 and CDR2: DFQATT and SNEGSKA (reference sequence). Trimming pared 1 base from V and 6 bases from J, leaving 13 bases between. CDR3 region: CSARGRGAGEQYF. CDR3 in DNA: TGCAGTGCTAGAGGTCGGGGGGCGGGCGAGCAGTACTTC.

This clonotype was seen repeatedly, ten times or more. The chain uses TRBV4-1 and TRBJ1-5; the D is unclear. V was trimmed by 3 bases and J by 3 bases, leaving 6 bases between them. The CDR3 contains 13 residues. Germline-derived CDR1 and CDR2 are MGHRA and YSYEKL. The CDR3 DNA sequence: TGCGCCAGCAGCCAGGCGTTCAATCAGCCCCAGCATTTT. Translated, it gives CASSQAFNQPQHF.

This clonotype was seen a single time. The rearrangement links TRBV4-1 to TRBJ1-1, with 10 positions matching TRBD1. The CDR3 is made up of 15 amino acids. Germline V CDR1 and CDR2: MGHRA, YSYEKL. The V segment lost 0 bases and the J segment 3 bases; nucleotides outside the gene matches: 1. The CDR3 spells CASSQDGTGDTEAFF. CDR3 DNA sequence: TGCGCCAGCAGCCAAGATGGGACAGGGGACACTGAAGCTTTCTTT.

With regard to this clonotype: One end of the junction varies from germline; a read error may be responsible. The chain employs TRBV6-6 and TRBJ2-3; possible D gene TRBD2, 7 bases. Germline-derived CDR1 and CDR2 are MNHNY and SVGAGI (reference sequence). CDR3 size: 13 residues. CDR3 protein: CASGDTDFDTQYF. Here the CDR3 DNA reads TGCGCCAGCGGGGACACGGACTTTGATACGCAGTATTTT.

V and J are TRBV12-3 or TRBV12-4 and TRBJ1-1; no clear D. V lost 1 base and J lost 0, with 6 bases in between. This CDR3 comprises 14 residues. CDR3 nucleotide sequence: TGTGCCAGCAGTTTAGGGCTGCTGAACACTGAAGCTTTCTTT. It codes for CASSLGLLNTEAFF.

This clonotype came up a few times. The CDR3 DNA sequence: TGTGCCAGCAGTTCCGCCATGGGGGGTGCTGAAGCTTTCTTT. This sequence encodes CASSSAMGGAEAFF. This chain connects TRBV12-3 or TRBV12-4 to TRBJ1-1; D is perhaps TRBD1 (5 bases). V shed 4 bases and J shed 6 bases, with 15 bases lying between them. This CDR3 comprises 14 residues.

The chain joins TRBV7-2 to TRBJ1-5; TRBD1 agrees at 11 bases. The germline V gene encodes CDR1 SGHTA and CDR2 FQGNSA. This CDR3 is built from 15 residues. J was trimmed by 5 bases and V by 4 bases; bases with no gene match: 4. CDR3 in DNA: TGTGCCAGCAGCTCCGGACAGGGGGCCTATCAGCCCCAGCATTTT. Its protein is CASSSGQGAYQPQHF.

The chain is built from TRBV2 and TRBJ2-5; 12 bases agree with TRBD1. This CDR3 comprises 16 residues. Germline V gene data show CDR1 as SNHLY and CDR2 as FYNNEI. V lost 3 bases to trimming and J lost 4 bases; unmatched junction nucleotides: 6. The CDR3 DNA reads as TGTGCCAGCAGTGACGGGGGACAGGGGGCTGGAGAGACCCAGTACTTC. Translation gives CASSDGGQGAGETQYF.

The CDR3 bases are TGTGCCAGCAGCACCCGGGACCTCCCCTACGAGCAGTACTTC. Translating gives CASSTRDLPYEQYF. The genes are TRBV7-9 and TRBJ2-7; D tentatively reads TRBD1 or TRBD2 (5 bases each). The V gene lost 5 bases and the J gene lost 2 bases, with 13 bases spanning the gap. In germline, CDR1 is SEHNR, CDR2 FQNEAQ (reference sequence). The CDR3 spans 14 residues.

CDR3 nucleotides: TGTGCCAGCAGTGAAGGATCGTTTGAGCAGTACTTC. Residues: CASSEGSFEQYF. The rearrangement uses TRBV2 and TRBJ2-7; D is uncertain. Germline V lookup: CDR1 SNHLY, CDR2 FYNNEI. V lost 1 base to trimming and J lost 7 bases, with 8 bases between them. The CDR3 extends over 12 amino acids.

The rearrangement links TRBV7-8 to TRBJ2-3, with 11 nucleotides matching TRBD2. The CDR3 contains 15 residues. The V and J ends lost 1 base and 8 bases, in that order; junction bases with no gene match: 5. Germline assignment: CDR1 SGHVS and CDR2 FQNEAQ. CDR3 nucleotides: TGTGCCAGCAGCTTAGTAGCGGGGGGGGGGGGTACGCAGTATTTT. Its protein product is CASSLVAGGGGTQYF. The full variable domain, rest sourced from reference TRBV7-8 and TRBJ2-3, is GAGVSQSPRYKVAKRGQDVALRCDPISGHVSLFWYQQALGQGPEFLTYFQNEAQLDKSGLPSDRFFAERPEGSVSTLKIQRTQQEDSAVYLCASSLVAGGGGTQYFGPGTRLTVL.

The chain carries TRBV2 and TRBJ1-6; D may be TRBD1 (5 bases). Germline CDR1 SNHLY, CDR2 FYNNEI. The CDR3 covers 16 residues. The V end was cut by 6 bases, the J end by 7 bases, with 19 bases between. The CDR3 spells CASSWDAGLGNSPLHF. Here the CDR3 DNA reads TGTGCCAGCAGCTGGGACGCCGGCCTGGGAAATTCACCCCTCCACTTT.

The chain employs TRBV12-3 or TRBV12-4 and TRBJ1-6; tentative D call: TRBD1 (5 bases). The V gene lost 6 bases and the J gene lost 7 bases, with 16 bases spanning the gap. The CDR3 has 15 residues. CDR3 sequence reads: CASRYQDNPNSPLHF. In DNA, the CDR3 is TGTGCCAGCAGATACCAGGACAATCCCAATTCACCCCTCCACTTT.

This clonotype was seen at least ten times. The rearrangement joins TRBV7-3 to TRBJ2-7; 12 nucleotides line up with TRBD2. The CDR3 contains 14 residues. With 4 bases clipped from V and 5 bases from J, the junction kept 3 bases outside the gene matches. CDR1 and CDR2 (germline): SGHTA, FQGTGA. Here the CDR3 reads CASSSSGGADEQYF. The CDR3, as DNA: TGTGCCAGCAGCTCTAGCGGGGGGGCCGACGAGCAGTACTTC.

This clonotype was detected a few times. This chain connects TRBV7-3 to TRBJ2-7; 8 bases match TRBD1. CDR1 is SGHTA, CDR2 FQGTGA, per germline. This CDR3 spans 14 amino acids. Germline trimming cut 1 base from V and 6 bases from J; bases unmatched to any gene: 5. This CDR3 reads CASSLIPGTGEQYF. The CDR3 DNA is TGTGCCAGCAGCTTAATTCCGGGGACAGGCGAGCAGTACTTC. Filled out from reference TRBV7-3 and TRBJ2-7, the complete variable domain reads GAGVSQTPSNKVTEKGKYVELRCDPISGHTALYWYRQSLGQGPEFLIYFQGTGAADDSGLPNDRFFAVRPEGSVSTLKIQRTERGDSAVYLCASSLIPGTGEQYFGPGTRLTVT.

This clonotype was seen repeatedly, ten times or more. V usage is TRBV4-1 and J usage is TRBJ2-7; either TRBD1 or TRBD2 may fit D (6 bases each). This CDR3 is 18 amino acids long. Germline-derived CDR1 and CDR2 are MGHRA and YSYEKL. Trimming took off 4 bases at V and 0 bases at J, with 22 bases between the two ends. The CDR3 sequence is CASSPRGPYSMSSYEQYF. CDR3 coding DNA: TGCGCCAGCAGCCCTCGGGGGCCCTACTCAATGAGCTCCTACGAGCAGTACTTC.

This chain joins TRBV9 and TRBJ1-3; D is ambiguous. CDR3 length: 14 amino acids. CDR1 and CDR2 from the germline V gene are SGDLS and YYNGEE. Trimming shortened V by 0 bases and J by 4 bases, and 8 bases separated the two germline ends. The CDR3 reads CASSVAQVGNTIYF. The CDR3 coding sequence is TGTGCCAGCAGCGTAGCGCAGGTCGGAAACACCATATATTTT.

This clonotype was counted once. The CDR3 region is CASSPGLIYEQYF. DNA of the CDR3: TGTGCCAGCAGTCCGGGACTTATTTACGAGCAGTACTTC. The V call is TRBV6-6, the J call TRBJ2-7; D is possibly TRBD2 (6 bases). Trimming pared 5 bases from V and 4 bases from J, leaving 12 bases between. There are 13 residues in the CDR3. Germline V gene data show CDR1 as MNHNY and CDR2 as SVGAGI (reference sequence).

V gene TRBV2 combines with J gene TRBJ2-7, with 8 bases matching TRBD1. The V gene's germline CDR1 is SNHLY and CDR2 FYNNEI. This CDR3 region has 15 residues. Trimming at V came to 6 bases and at J to 3 bases, leaving 10 bases not matched to a gene. As DNA, the CDR3 is TGTGCCAGCAGAGTAGGGACAGGAGGGTTCTACGAGCAGTACTTC. This codes for CASRVGTGGFYEQYF. The variable domain in full, completed from reference TRBV2 and TRBJ2-7, reads EPEVTQTPSHQVTQMGQEVILRCVPISNHLYFYWYRQILGQKVEFLVSFYNNEISEKSEIFDDQFSVERPDGSNFTLKIRSTKLEDSAMYFCASRVGTGGFYEQYFGPGTRLTVT.

The V call is TRBV7-3, the J call TRBJ2-1; D is perhaps TRBD2 (6 bases). Germline V gene lookup returns CDR1 SGHTA and CDR2 FQGTGA. V was pared by 5 bases and J by 0 bases, with 8 bases between. This CDR3 region has 14 residues. CDR3 sequence: CASSPDYSYNEQFF. Here the CDR3 DNA reads TGTGCCAGCAGCCCGGACTACTCCTACAATGAGCAGTTCTTC.

This rearrangement joins TRBV20-1 to TRBJ2-3; TRBD1 matches at 9 bases. V lost 6 bases and J lost 6; bases outside the gene matches: 4. Per the germline V gene, CDR1 is DFQATT and CDR2 is SNEGSKA (reference sequence). The length of the CDR3 is 12 residues. CDR3 region: CSAIGQGDTQYF. The CDR3 DNA sequence: TGCAGTGCAATTGGACAGGGGGATACGCAGTATTTT.

This rearrangement joins TRBV7-8 to TRBJ2-7; D gene uncertain. The germline V and J ends were trimmed by 6 bases and 2 bases, with 8 bases remaining between them. The CDR3 sequence is 12 residues long. The germline V gene has CDR1 SGHVS and CDR2 FQNEAQ. Here the CDR3 reads CASSDFPYEQYF. The DNA for the CDR3 is TGTGCCAGCAGTGACTTCCCCTACGAGCAGTACTTC. The variable domain in full, completed from reference TRBV7-8 and TRBJ2-7, reads GAGVSQSPRYKVAKRGQDVALRCDPISGHVSLFWYQQALGQGPEFLTYFQNEAQLDKSGLPSDRFFAERPEGSVSTLKIQRTQQEDSAVYLCASSDFPYEQYFGPGTRLTVT.

The chain combines TRBV10-3 with TRBJ1-6; 7 bases align to TRBD1. In germline, CDR1 is ENHRY, CDR2 SYGVKD. This CDR3 contains 15 residues. The V segment lost 8 bases and the J segment 13 bases; nucleotides outside the gene matches: 17. CDR3 DNA: TGTGCCATCGGAGCAGCGCGGGACAGCGGACTTCCCCTCCACTTT. This codes for CAIGAARDSGLPLHF.

This clonotype has a handful of counts. The CDR3 sequence: CASSYRGSSTDTQYF. The CDR3 nucleotides are TGTGCCAGCAGCTATCGGGGATCTAGCACAGATACGCAGTATTTT. The chain uses TRBV7-2 and TRBJ2-3, with D possibly matching TRBD2 (5 bases). Trimming cost V 4 bases and J 0 bases, with 11 bases left between them. Germline values: CDR1 SGHTA, CDR2 FQGNSA. The CDR3 consists of 15 residues. Based on the CDR3 plus reference TRBV7-2 and TRBJ2-3, the full variable domain is GAGVSQSPSNKVTEKGKDVELRCDPISGHTALYWYRQSLGQGLEFLIYFQGNSAPDKSGLPSDRFSAERTGGSVSTLTIQRTQQEDSAVYLCASSYRGSSTDTQYFGPGTRLTVL.

The chain joins TRBV29-1 to TRBJ1-3; possible D gene TRBD1, 5 bases. The V end was cut by 6 bases, the J end by 4 bases, with 16 bases between. Germline CDR1 reads SQVTM; CDR2 reads ANQGSEA. The CDR3 has 14 amino acids. CDR3 loop: CSVSVWQGGNTIYF. CDR3 nucleotide sequence: TGCAGCGTCTCGGTTTGGCAGGGAGGAAACACCATATATTTT.

This clonotype turned up a few times. The chain uses TRBV24-1 and TRBJ1-2, with 9 bases fitting TRBD1. The CDR3 has 14 residues. Trimming cost V 6 bases and J 8 bases; bases outside gene matches: 9. Germline V lookup: CDR1 KGHDR, CDR2 SFDVKD. For the CDR3, the DNA is TGTGCCACCAGTCCGGGGGGGACAGGGAACGGCTACACCTTC. It yields the protein CATSPGGTGNGYTF.

V and J are TRBV6-5 and TRBJ2-5; 12 bases agree with TRBD2. From germline, CDR1 is MNHEY and CDR2 SVGAGI. Unmatched junction bases numbered 2, after V lost 1 base and J lost 2 bases. The length of the CDR3 is 16 residues. The CDR3 sequence is CASSYLLAGGQETQYF. CDR3 coding DNA: TGTGCCAGCAGTTACTTACTAGCGGGAGGTCAAGAGACCCAGTACTTC.